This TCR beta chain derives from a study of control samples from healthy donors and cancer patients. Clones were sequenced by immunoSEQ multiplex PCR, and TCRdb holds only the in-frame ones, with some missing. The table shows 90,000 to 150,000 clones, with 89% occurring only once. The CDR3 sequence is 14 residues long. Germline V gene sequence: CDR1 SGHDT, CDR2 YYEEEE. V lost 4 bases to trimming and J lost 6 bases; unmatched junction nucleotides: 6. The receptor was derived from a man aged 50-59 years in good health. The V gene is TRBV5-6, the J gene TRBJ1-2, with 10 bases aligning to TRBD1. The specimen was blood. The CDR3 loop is CASSHRDRGNGYTF. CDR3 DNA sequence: TGTGCCAGCAGCCACCGGGACAGGGGAAATGGCTACACCTTC.